This TCR beta chain was recorded in a study of early T cells in non-severe SARS-CoV-2 infection. About the study: Bulk RNA taken from unsorted whole blood was sequenced, leaving chains unpaired.

Researchers attached unique molecular identifiers to individual cDNA molecules. MiXCR was run by TCRdb on the 5' RACE reads, yielding one entry per CDR3 protein. The sample holds about 42,000 distinct CDR3 sequences, around 7% seen once. This CDR3 region has 15 residues. The V end lost 6 bases, the J end lost 3 bases, and 18 bases lay between the germline ends. Germline V gene sequence: CDR1 KGHSH, CDR2 LQKENI. The specimen was whole blood. V usage is TRBV18 and J usage is TRBJ2-7, with a possible D match to TRBD2 (5 bases). This receptor was taken from an adult who was a healthcare worker with PCR-confirmed SARS-CoV-2 infection or an uninfected control (not recorded which). The CDR3 sequence is CASSPSVRALYEQYF. Written as DNA, the CDR3 is TGTGCCAGCTCCCCCTCGGTGAGGGCGCTCTACGAGCAGTACTTC. Using reference TRBV18 and TRBJ2-7 for the parts outside the CDR3, the full variable domain is NAGVMQNPRHLVRRRGQEARLRCSPMKGHSHVYWYRQLPEEGLKFMVYLQKENIIDESGMPKERFSAEFPKEGPSILRIQQVVRGDSAAYFCASSPSVRALYEQYFGPGTRLTVT.